This T cell receptor beta chain was captured by sequencing in a study of cytomegalovirus exposure and HLA in healthy donors. Points from the study as a whole: Among immune exposure information, only CMV serostatus was available.

Comment on this clone: The antigen is not known.

The CDR3 totals 14 residues. The germline V gene has CDR1 SGHRS and CDR2 YFSETQ. The germline V and J ends were trimmed by 4 bases and 4 bases, with 14 bases remaining between them. Primers: 60 Vbeta forward and 13 Jbeta reverse. Profiled with immunoSEQ multiplex PCR; TCRdb holds only in-frame clones, not every one. Among 130,000 to 150,000 clones listed, roughly 80% were seen once. The sequenced sample consisted of PBMCs. This chain uses TRBV5-1 with TRBJ1-1; D might be TRBD1 (6 bases). The clonotype originates from a woman in her thirties or forties in good health and CMV-seronegative. DNA for the CDR3: TGCGCCAGCAGCCCAGCATACAGGGCCACTGAAGCTTTCTTT. It specifies CASSPAYRATEAFF.